Listed below are T cell receptor beta chains from one sample, sequenced in a study of cytomegalovirus exposure and HLA in healthy donors. Using immunoSEQ multiplex PCR, the repertoire was profiled, and TCRdb retains in-frame clones only, with some absent. The table lists 200,000 or so clones, over 75% of them singletons. Specimen: PBMCs. These receptors all stem from a boy between 2 and 10 years old in good health and CMV-seronegative. Both conserved end residues are part of each CDR3. Each record gives: D gene, J gene, clone size, V gene, CDR3 protein, CDR3 DNA. A D gene is named only where the DNA matches it firmly. The size entry is marked missing in some rows and otherwise reads once, few, many or a size class.

D: .
J: TRBJ2-4
size: few
V: TRBV25-1
CDR3: CASSESSHSLKNIQYF
DNA: TGTGCCAGCAGTGAATCCTCCCACTCCCTCAAAAACATTCAGTACTTC

D: .
J: TRBJ1-2
size: once
V: TRBV4-1
CDR3: CASSQDGEAWPYGYTF
DNA: TGCGCCAGCAGCCAAGACGGGGAAGCCTGGCCCTATGGCTACACCTTC

D: TRBD1
J: TRBJ1-1
size: .
V: TRBV15
CDR3: CATSRGTGEAFF
DNA: TGTGCCACCAGCAGGGGGACAGGTGAAGCTTTCTTT

D: .
J: TRBJ2-3
size: .
V: TRBV28
CDR3: CASREVDTQYF
DNA: TGTGCCAGCAGAGAGGTAGATACGCAGTATTTT

D: TRBD2
J: TRBJ2-2
size: .
V: TRBV18
CDR3: CASSPGTSGENPNTGELFF
DNA: TGTGCCAGCTCACCGGGGACTAGCGGGGAAAACCCCAACACCGGGGAGCTGTTTTTT

D: .
J: TRBJ1-6
size: .
V: TRBV2
CDR3: CASINSYRRDNSPLHF
DNA: TGTGCCAGCATTAACAGTTACAGGAGAGATAATTCACCCCTCCACTTT

D: TRBD2
J: TRBJ2-3
size: .
V: TRBV15
CDR3: CATSRDLGGVSTDTQYF
DNA: TGTGCCACCAGCAGAGATCTCGGGGGGGTTAGCACAGATACGCAGTATTTT

D: TRBD1
J: TRBJ1-1
size: .
V: TRBV29-1
CDR3: CSVEVQGATTEAFF
DNA: TGCAGCGTTGAAGTACAGGGGGCAACCACTGAAGCTTTCTTT

D: .
J: TRBJ2-7
size: .
V: TRBV2
CDR3: CASGARKSYEQYF
DNA: TGTGCCAGCGGGGCCAGGAAATCCTACGAGCAGTACTTC

D: .
J: TRBJ2-7
size: .
V: TRBV5-7
CDR3: CASSLDREQYF
DNA: TGTGCCAGCAGCTTGGACAGGGAGCAGTACTTC

D: .
J: TRBJ2-6
size: .
V: TRBV9
CDR3: CASSVQAGANVLTF
DNA: TGTGCCAGCAGTGTACAGGCTGGGGCCAACGTCCTGACTTTC

D: TRBD2
J: TRBJ2-5
size: .
V: TRBV18
CDR3: CASSPGLAQVQETQYF
DNA: TGTGCCAGCTCTCCGGGACTAGCGCAAGTCCAAGAGACCCAGTACTTC

D: TRBD2
J: TRBJ2-1
size: .
V: TRBV7-2
CDR3: CASSLASSGGVPLGEQFF
DNA: TGTGCCAGCAGCTTAGCTTCTAGCGGGGGGGTACCTCTTGGGGAGCAGTTCTTC

D: .
J: TRBJ1-5
size: .
V: TRBV4-2
CDR3: CASSQGGSNQPQHF
DNA: TGTGCCAGCAGCCAAGGAGGGAGCAATCAGCCCCAGCATTTT

D: .
J: TRBJ1-2
size: .
V: TRBV20-1
CDR3: CSALREGGYTF
DNA: TGCAGTGCTCTCAGGGAGGGTGGCTACACCTTC

D: .
J: TRBJ2-7
size: .
V: TRBV30
CDR3: CAWSRRQASLEQYF
DNA: TGTGCCTGGAGTAGGCGACAGGCAAGCCTCGAGCAGTACTTC

D: .
J: TRBJ1-3
size: .
V: TRBV27
CDR3: CASRTPARGMDTIYF
DNA: TGTGCCAGCAGAACGCCCGCCAGAGGGATGGACACCATATATTTT

D: TRBD2
J: TRBJ2-3
size: .
V: TRBV7-6
CDR3: CASSLVRSGGAITQYF
DNA: TGTGCCAGCAGCTTAGTTAGGAGCGGGGGGGCCATTACGCAGTATTTT

D: TRBD1
J: TRBJ2-7
size: .
V: TRBV6-1
CDR3: CASRETGGGYEQYF
DNA: TGTGCCAGCAGGGAGACAGGGGGGGGCTACGAGCAGTACTTC

D: .
J: TRBJ2-7
size: .
V: TRBV30
CDR3: CAWSPHNPYEQYF
DNA: TGTGCCTGGAGTCCTCATAATCCCTACGAGCAGTACTTC

D: .
J: TRBJ2-7
size: .
V: TRBV27
CDR3: CASSLIRGKNEQYF
DNA: TGTGCCAGCAGTTTAATTCGGGGGAAGAACGAGCAGTACTTC

D: TRBD1
J: TRBJ1-6
size: .
V: TRBV10-3
CDR3: CAISDPQGQSSNSPLHF
DNA: TGTGCCATCAGTGACCCCCAGGGACAGTCATCGAATTCACCCCTCCACTTT

D: TRBD2
J: TRBJ2-1
size: .
V: TRBV7-2
CDR3: CASSFPTGLAGIYEQFF
DNA: TGTGCCAGCAGCTTCCCTACGGGACTAGCGGGGATATATGAGCAGTTCTTC

D: .
J: TRBJ1-6
size: .
V: TRBV4-1
CDR3: CASSQEGGQQGTPLHF
DNA: TGCGCCAGCAGCCAAGAGGGGGGGCAGCAGGGGACACCCCTCCACTTT

D: .
J: TRBJ2-1
size: .
V: TRBV11-2
CDR3: CASSLETGSYNEQFF
DNA: TGTGCCAGCAGCTTAGAGACAGGCTCCTACAATGAGCAGTTCTTC

D: .
J: TRBJ1-3
size: .
V: TRBV7-2
CDR3: CASSLLVGGYGNTIYF
DNA: TGTGCCAGCAGCTTATTGGTCGGCGGGTACGGAAACACCATATATTTT

D: TRBD2
J: TRBJ2-4
size: .
V: TRBV4-3
CDR3: CASSPLGGENIQYF
DNA: TGCGCCAGCAGCCCCCTGGGGGGGGAAAACATTCAGTACTTC